What follows describes a single T cell receptor (beta chain). The sample has other DNA sequences that encode this CDR3 too. This sample was taken from a study of shared clonotypes between healthy human individuals. It was CD45RO-negative cells, positively selected for CCR7, that made up naive CD8 cells, with terminally differentiated effector memory CD45RA+ cells excluded. Donors included only healthy HIV-negative adults lacking recent acute infections or vaccinations. The data were produced by immunoSEQ multiplex PCR, yet TCRdb's version contains in-frame clones alone and is incomplete. The sample includes millions of clones, about 95% of them seen just once. Germline V gives CDR1 MNHEY, CDR2 SVGAGI. V dropped 2 bases and J dropped 6 bases, with 8 bases sitting between them. This CDR3 spans 13 amino acids.

This receptor was identified in a man between 18 and 35 years old in good health. The genes are TRBV6-5 and TRBJ2-1; no clear D gene. The sequencing sample was made of naive CD8+ T cells sorted from blood. The CDR3 DNA reads TGTGCCAGCAGTTACCTGGGTTTCAATGAGCAGTTCTTC. Translated, it gives CASSYLGFNEQFF.